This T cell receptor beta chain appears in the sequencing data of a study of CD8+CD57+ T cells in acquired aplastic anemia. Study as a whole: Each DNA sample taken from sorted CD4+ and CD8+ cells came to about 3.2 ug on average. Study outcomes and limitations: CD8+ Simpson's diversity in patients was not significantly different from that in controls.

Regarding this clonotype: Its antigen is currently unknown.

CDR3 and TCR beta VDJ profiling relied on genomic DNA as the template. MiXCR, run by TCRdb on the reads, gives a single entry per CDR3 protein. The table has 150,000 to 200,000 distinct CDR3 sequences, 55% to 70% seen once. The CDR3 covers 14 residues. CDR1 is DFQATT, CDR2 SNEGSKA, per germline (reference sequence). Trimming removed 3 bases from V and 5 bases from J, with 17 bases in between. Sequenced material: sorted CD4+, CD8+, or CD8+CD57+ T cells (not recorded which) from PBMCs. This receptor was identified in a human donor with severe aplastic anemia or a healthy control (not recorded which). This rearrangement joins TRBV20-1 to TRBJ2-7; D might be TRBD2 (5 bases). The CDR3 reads CSARARSGLDEQYF. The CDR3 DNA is TGCAGTGCTAGGGCGAGGAGCGGTTTGGACGAGCAGTACTTC.